Following are 26 T cell receptor beta chains from one sample sequenced in a study of blood T cell repertoires in COVID-19. Using immunoSEQ multiplex PCR, the repertoire was profiled, and TCRdb retains in-frame clones only, with some absent. The sample lists around 150,000 clones, 76% occurring once. The material sequenced was peripheral blood. Receptor source: a woman aged 80 or over with acute or convalescent COVID-19.

The sample holds a few counts of this clone. Here the CDR3 DNA reads TGTGCCACCAGCAGAGAAACTAGCGGAAGCTCTGGGGCCAACGTCCTGACTTTC. Its translation is CATSRETSGSSGANVLTF. The chain joins TRBV15 to TRBJ2-6, with 8 bases lining up with TRBD2. This CDR3 is built from 18 residues. Germline values: CDR1 LNHNV, CDR2 YYDKDF (reference sequence). V shed 0 bases and J 0 bases; nucleotides not matched to a gene: 4.

This clone has only a few counts. The DNA of the CDR3 is TGTGCCAGCAGCTCCCCCAGGGCAAACACCGGGGAGCTGTTTTTT. It yields the protein CASSSPRANTGELFF. The gene calls are TRBV7-2 and TRBJ2-2; D may be TRBD1 (5 bases). The germline V and J ends were trimmed by 4 bases and 2 bases, with 11 bases remaining between them. The germline gives CDR1 SGHTA, CDR2 FQGNSA. The CDR3 covers 15 residues.

This chain links TRBV9 with TRBJ1-6; possibly TRBD1 for D (5 bases). This CDR3 has 13 amino acids. V was cut by 0 bases and J by 14 bases, with 12 bases left in between. Germline CDR1 is SGDLS and CDR2 is YYNGEE. The CDR3 DNA reads as TGTGCCAGCAGCGTAGCGAGTGCAGGGACCCTCCACTTT. Translating gives CASSVASAGTLHF.

The DNA of the CDR3 is TGTGCCAGCAGCTTGGGAACAGTTGAAGCTTTCTTT. Encoded protein: CASSLGTVEAFF. The V gene is TRBV5-6, the J gene TRBJ1-1; D is ambiguous. This CDR3 is built from 12 residues. CDR1 SGHDT and CDR2 YYEEEE come from the germline V gene. The germline V and J ends were trimmed by 0 bases and 7 bases, with 7 bases remaining between them. The whole variable domain, remainder taken from reference TRBV5-6 and TRBJ1-1, is DAGVTQSPTHLIKTRGQQVTLRCSPKSGHDTVSWYQQALGQGPQFIFQYYEEEERQRGNFPDRFSGHQFPNYSSELNVNALLLGDSALYLCASSLGTVEAFFGQGTRLTVV.

In its sample, this clone was seen once. This chain connects TRBV19 to TRBJ2-2; 7 nucleotides line up with TRBD2. V dropped 10 bases and J dropped 0; count of bases not matched to a gene: 5. This CDR3 is 14 amino acids long. Germline V lookup: CDR1 LNHDA, CDR2 SQIVND (reference sequence). As DNA, the CDR3 is TGTGCCACTGCCGGGACTACGAACACCGGGGAGCTGTTTTTT. Protein product: CATAGTTNTGELFF.

The chain couples TRBV5-1 to TRBJ2-3; no reliable D call. The CDR3 length is 14 residues. Germline-derived CDR1 and CDR2 are SGHRS and YFSETQ. V shed 0 bases and J shed 4 bases, with 9 bases lying between them. This chain's CDR3 is CASSLGLPPDTQYF. CDR3 DNA sequence: TGCGCCAGCAGCTTGGGTCTTCCCCCAGATACGCAGTATTTT.

The chain joins TRBV19 to TRBJ2-7, with 7 bases that match TRBD1. The junction had 3 bases not matched to a gene; V was cut back by 6 bases and J by 4 bases. The germline CDR1 and CDR2 sequences are LNHDA and SQIVND (reference sequence). CDR3 size: 12 residues. The DNA of the CDR3 is TGTGCCAGTAGCCCACAGGGGTACGAGCAGTACTTC. It specifies CASSPQGYEQYF.

The chain uses TRBV5-8 and TRBJ2-3; 12 nucleotides align to TRBD2. The CDR3 length is 19 residues. Germline CDR1 and CDR2: SGHTS and YDEGEE. V shed 4 bases, J shed 0 bases, and the junction held 12 bases outside the gene matches. CDR3 sequence reads: CASSGGLAGPSASTDTQYF. CDR3 coding DNA: TGTGCCAGCAGCGGCGGACTAGCGGGGCCTAGTGCTAGCACAGATACGCAGTATTTT.

The gene calls are TRBV11-2 and TRBJ2-7, with TRBD1 matching over 7 bases. V lost 5 bases, J lost 4 bases, and 5 bases stayed unmatched. This CDR3 is 13 amino acids long. Germline CDR1 reads SGHAT; CDR2 reads FQNNGV. The CDR3 is CASSAWDSYEQYF. In DNA, the CDR3 is TGTGCCAGCAGCGCCTGGGACAGTTACGAGCAGTACTTC.

The chain combines TRBV10-3 with TRBJ1-2; 10 positions match TRBD1. Losses at the gene ends were 4 bases for V and 8 bases for J; bases not matched to a gene: 7. Germline assignment: CDR1 ENHRY and CDR2 SYGVKD. The length of the CDR3 is 14 residues. This CDR3 is CAISGGQGLNGYTF. CDR3 nucleotide sequence: TGTGCCATCAGTGGGGGACAGGGGTTGAACGGCTACACCTTC.

The chain combines TRBV7-8 with TRBJ2-3; D gene unclear. The CDR3 is 15 residues long. Between the trimmed V and J ends, which lost 2 bases and 0 bases, there was a span of 9 bases. CDR1 SGHVS and CDR2 FQNEAQ come from the germline V gene. The DNA for the CDR3 is TGTGCCAGCAGCTTACTGGCAGGTAGCACAGATACGCAGTATTTT. Amino acids: CASSLLAGSTDTQYF.

This chain connects TRBV9 to TRBJ2-1, with a weak D call TRBD2 (5 bases). This CDR3 is built from 15 residues. From germline, CDR1 is SGDLS and CDR2 YYNGEE. Trimming pared 3 bases from V and 1 base from J, leaving 11 bases between. CDR3 protein: CASSAGVGSYNEQFF. CDR3 nucleotide sequence: TGTGCCAGCAGCGCCGGGGTCGGATCCTACAATGAGCAGTTCTTC.

The chain uses TRBV6-5 and TRBJ1-2; TRBD1 agrees at 9 bases. Germline lookup yields CDR1 MNHEY and CDR2 SVGAGI. J was trimmed by 8 bases and V by 8 bases; bases with no gene match: 6. The CDR3 is 12 residues long. The CDR3 sequence: CASVRDRDGYTF. The CDR3 nucleotides are TGTGCCAGCGTACGGGACAGGGACGGCTACACCTTC.

The chain recombines TRBV7-2 with TRBJ1-1; 7 bases are a match to TRBD1. The CDR3 contains 14 residues. Germline-derived CDR1 and CDR2 are SGHTA and FQGNSA. The V and J ends lost 3 bases and 1 base, in that order; junction bases with no gene match: 2. The CDR3 DNA reads as TGTGCCAGCAGCTTTAACAGGGGGAACACTGAAGCTTTCTTT. It translates to CASSFNRGNTEAFF. Supplemented by reference TRBV7-2 and TRBJ1-1, the full variable domain reads GAGVSQSPSNKVTEKGKDVELRCDPISGHTALYWYRQSLGQGLEFLIYFQGNSAPDKSGLPSDRFSAERTGGSVSTLTIQRTQQEDSAVYLCASSFNRGNTEAFFGQGTRLTVV.

The CDR3 sequence is CASSRDSGTDTQYF. In DNA, the CDR3 is TGTGCCAGCAGCCGGGACAGCGGCACAGATACGCAGTATTTT. The J gene is TRBJ2-3, the V gene TRBV7-9; 7 bases are a match to TRBD1. J lost 1 base, V lost 5 bases, and 3 bases had no gene match. This CDR3 has 14 amino acids. CDR1 and CDR2 from the germline V gene are SEHNR and FQNEAQ (reference sequence).

The rearrangement links TRBV19 to TRBJ1-1, with 11 bases lining up with TRBD1. The CDR3 loop spans 16 amino acids. CDR1 is LNHDA and CDR2 is SQIVND in the germline V gene (reference sequence). V gave up 7 bases and J gave up 1 base; unmatched junction bases: 8. The CDR3 here is CASKTGQGARNTEAFF. The CDR3 region has the DNA TGTGCCAGTAAGACTGGACAGGGGGCGCGGAACACTGAAGCTTTCTTT. Together with reference TRBV19 and TRBJ1-1, the CDR3 gives the full variable domain: DGGITQSPKYLFRKEGQNVTLSCEQNLNHDAMYWYRQDPGQGLRLIYYSQIVNDFQKGDIAEGYSVSREKKESFPLTVTSAQKNPTAFYLCASKTGQGARNTEAFFGQGTRLTVV.

V gene TRBV18 combines with J gene TRBJ2-1, with 12 bases aligning to TRBD1. The CDR3 extends over 16 amino acids. Germline V gives CDR1 KGHSH, CDR2 LQKENI. The V gene end was trimmed by 5 bases and the J gene end by 8 bases; junction bases not matched to a gene: 10. This chain's CDR3 is CASSAGTGGLMDEQFF. As DNA, the CDR3 is TGTGCCAGCTCAGCCGGGACAGGGGGCCTTATGGATGAGCAGTTCTTC.

The chain couples TRBV2 to TRBJ1-4; D not certain. This CDR3 has 15 residues. V lost 4 bases and J 0 bases, leaving 9 bases between the germline ends. Germline-derived CDR1 and CDR2 are SNHLY and FYNNEI. CDR3 protein: CASSATPSTNEKLFF. The CDR3, as DNA: TGTGCCAGCAGTGCAACACCTTCAACTAATGAAAAACTGTTTTTT.

The chain carries TRBV29-1 and TRBJ2-5, with TRBD1 matching 8 bases. Germline CDR1 is SQVTM and CDR2 is ANQGSEA. The CDR3 is 12 amino acids. Trimming removed 7 bases from V and 5 bases from J; junction bases left unmatched: 6. CDR3 region: CSERTGTETQYF. CDR3 DNA: TGCAGCGAAAGGACAGGGACGGAGACCCAGTACTTC.

The chain employs TRBV10-3 and TRBJ1-5; a possible D gene is TRBD1 (5 bases). Germline V CDR1 and CDR2: ENHRY, SYGVKD. Trimming took off 9 bases at V and 2 bases at J, with 8 bases between the two ends. The CDR3 consists of 12 residues. CDR3 sequence (DNA): TGTGCCATGGGGGGTGGCAATCAGCCCCAGCATTTT. Translated: CAMGGGNQPQHF.

The chain recombines TRBV9 with TRBJ2-2; possible D gene TRBD2, 6 bases. Germline assignment: CDR1 SGDLS and CDR2 YYNGEE. V was cut by 2 bases and J by 0 bases, with 11 bases left in between. The CDR3 is 16 amino acids. DNA for the CDR3: TGTGCCAGCAGCGTGGGAGGTAGGGCGAACACCGGGGAGCTGTTTTTT. This encodes CASSVGGRANTGELFF.

This clone was picked up a small number of times. This rearrangement joins TRBV2 to TRBJ1-3, with D unresolved. The V and J ends lost 7 bases and 0 bases respectively, with 13 bases between them. The germline V gene has CDR1 SNHLY and CDR2 FYNNEI. The CDR3 spans 15 residues. CDR3: CASTMLSSSGNTIYF. CDR3 nucleotide sequence: TGTGCCAGCACGATGTTGTCCAGCTCTGGAAACACCATATATTTT.

This clone has just a few counts. The chain couples TRBV2 to TRBJ2-7, with D perhaps matching TRBD1 (6 bases). Germline CDR1 is SNHLY and CDR2 is FYNNEI. The CDR3 contains 13 residues. Deletions cut 10 bases from V and 1 base from J, with 14 bases between. CDR3 nucleotide sequence: TGTGCCACTTATGCGGACAGTTCCTACGAGCAGTACTTC. Protein sequence: CATYADSSYEQYF. The whole variable domain, remainder taken from reference TRBV2 and TRBJ2-7, is EPEVTQTPSHQVTQMGQEVILRCVPISNHLYFYWYRQILGQKVEFLVSFYNNEISEKSEIFDDQFSVERPDGSNFTLKIRSTKLEDSAMYFCATYADSSYEQYFGPGTRLTVT.

The genes are TRBV7-9 and TRBJ1-1; D remains ambiguous. The CDR3 covers 13 residues. V was pared by 3 bases and J by 3 bases, with 8 bases between. Germline V gene sequence: CDR1 SEHNR, CDR2 FQNEAQ (reference sequence). The CDR3 loop is CASSFLGDTEAFF. CDR3 nucleotide sequence: TGTGCCAGCAGCTTTTTGGGCGACACTGAAGCTTTCTTT.

This clone was counted only a few times. This sequence joins TRBV7-2 and TRBJ1-1; TRBD1 is a possible D gene (6 bases). The CDR3 spans 14 residues. Trimming removed 2 bases from V and 2 bases from J, with 9 bases in between. Germline CDR1 is SGHTA and CDR2 is FQGNSA. The CDR3 sequence is CASSLRRGNTEAFF. In nucleotides, the CDR3 is TGTGCCAGCAGCTTACGCAGGGGAAACACTGAAGCTTTCTTT.

V gene TRBV3-1 (or the pseudogene TRBV3-2) combines with J gene TRBJ2-3, with a possible D match to TRBD1 (6 bases). CDR1 and CDR2 from the germline V gene are LGHDT and YNNKEL (reference sequence). The CDR3 has 14 amino acids. V shed 4 bases and J shed 5 bases, with 13 bases lying between them. The CDR3 loop is CASSLRGAEDTQYF. The CDR3 DNA sequence: TGTGCCAGCAGCCTCAGGGGCGCAGAAGATACGCAGTATTTT.